The 15 T cell receptor beta chains presented below share a single source sample, sequenced in a study of tissue T cells after allogeneic stem cell transplantation. Libraries were prepared by immunoSEQ multiplex PCR; TCRdb keeps only in-frame clonotypes and omits some of them. The sample consists of about 22,000 clones, roughly 72% of them appearing once. Material for sequencing was spleen. The receptors derive from a female BALB/c mouse in good health. MHC haplotype of the strain: H2-d.

As regards this clone: The genes are named according to mouse. The CDR3 end is not reached by the read, which stops 1 residue before it; the germline J gene fills it in. The J gene is TRBJ2-5, the V gene TRBV13-1; 12 bases fit TRBD2. CDR1 is NSHNY, CDR2 SYGAGN, per germline. There are 15 residues in the CDR3. Trimming removed 3 bases from V and 2 bases from J; junction bases left unmatched: 1. The covered CDR3 bases are TGTGCCAGCAGTGGACTGGGGGGGCGCCAAGACACCCAGTAC. Its translation is CASSGLGGRQDTQY. The complete CDR3 protein is CASSGLGGRQDTQYF.

This clone was found a few times. Gene names denote mouse genes. The read ends 1 residue early relative to the CDR3; the germline J gene fills the gap. The rearrangement links TRBV29 to TRBJ2-7; 12 bases match TRBD1. CDR1 and CDR2 from the germline V gene are MSHET and SYDVDS. The V segment lost 6 bases and the J segment 7 bases; nucleotides outside the gene matches: 4. CDR3 size: 13 residues. CDR3 in amino acids: CASRGQGAGEQYF. The CDR3 DNA, read in part, is TGTGCTAGCAGGGGACAGGGGGCAGGAGAACAGTAC. The entire variable domain, with the rest obtained from reference TRBV29 and TRBJ2-7, is as follows: DMKVTQMPRYLIKRMGENVLLECGQDMSHETMYWYRQDPGLGLQLIYISYDVDSNSEGDIPKGYRVSRKKREHFSLILDSAKTNQTSVYFCASRGQGAGEQYFGPGTRLTVL.

About this clone: The gene names here belong to mouse. The CDR3 sequence is CASSSGDRQNTLYF. CDR3 DNA, as far as it was read: TGTGCTAGCAGTAGTGGGGACAGACAAAACACCTTGTAC. The rearrangement links TRBV17 to TRBJ2-4; TRBD1 matches at 7 bases. The CDR3 goes on 1 residue after the read ends, and that part is filled in from the germline J gene. The CDR3 sequence is 14 residues long. Unmatched junction bases numbered 3, after V lost 3 bases and J lost 3 bases. CDR1 and CDR2 (germline): MNHDT, YYDKIL.

This clone has a single count. The listed genes are named as in mouse. Read data end 1 residue before the CDR3 end; the end is taken from the germline J gene. The chain combines TRBV31 with TRBJ1-4; D is unresolved. The CDR3 consists of 14 residues. Trimming took 0 bases from V and 5 from J, leaving 10 bases between them. Germline values: CDR1 GKSSPN, CDR2 SITVG. The CDR3 DNA, read in part, is TGTGCCTGGAGTCTAGGTACAAAAAACGAAAGATTATTT. Translating gives CAWSLGTKNERLF. The entire CDR3 protein reads CAWSLGTKNERLFF.

In its sample, this clone was seen once. The listed genes are named as in mouse. CDR3 DNA (partial): TGCACCTGCAGTGCAGGGACAGCCAGCTCCTATGAACAGTAC. Translation: CTCSAGTASSYEQY. The complete CDR3 reads CTCSAGTASSYEQYF. The chain uses TRBV1 and TRBJ2-7; TRBD1 might be the D (6 bases). The CDR3 extends 1 residue past the end of the read, so its final part is completed from the germline J gene. This CDR3 comprises 15 residues. The V gene lost 1 base and the J gene lost 0 bases, with 10 bases spanning the gap. CDR1 is NSQYPW and CDR2 is LRSPGD in the germline V gene (reference sequence).

A word on this clone: Genes here carry mouse names. The read finishes 1 residue shy of the CDR3 end, and the germline J gene is used to complete it. The chain has TRBV13-2 and TRBJ2-4; 8 bases match TRBD2. This CDR3 spans 16 amino acids. The germline gives CDR1 NNHNN, CDR2 SYGAGS (reference sequence). V lost 1 base to trimming and J lost 3 bases; unmatched junction nucleotides: 7. CDR3 DNA (partial): TGTGCCAGCGGTGATTTGGGGGGGGCGGGGCAAAACACCTTGTAC. As protein: CASGDLGGAGQNTLY. The whole CDR3 protein reads CASGDLGGAGQNTLYF.

As regards this clone: The listed genes are named as in mouse. The read ends 1 residue before the CDR3 terminus; that terminus is restored from the germline J gene. V usage is TRBV4 and J usage is TRBJ1-3; unclear D gene. Germline V gene sequence: CDR1 LGHDT, CDR2 YNNKQL (reference sequence). The CDR3 runs to 15 residues. With 4 bases removed from V and 0 bases from J, the gap between germline ends came to 10 bases. CDR3 in amino acids: CASSSYSSSGNTLYF. CDR3 bases read: TGTGCCAGCAGCTCTTACAGTTCTTCTGGAAATACGCTCTAT. The entire variable domain, with the rest obtained from reference TRBV4 and TRBJ1-3, is as follows: ETAVFQTPNYHVTQVGNEVSFNCKQTLGHDTMYWYKQDSKKLLKIMFSYNNKQLIVNETVPRRFSPQSSDKAHLNLRIKSVEPEDSAVYLCASSSYSSSGNTLYFGEGSRLIVV.

A word on this clone: Here the gene names and germline are mouse. From the germline J gene comes the end of the CDR3, since the read stops 1 residue before it. The chain is built from TRBV31 and TRBJ2-3, with D possibly being TRBD1 or TRBD2 (6 bases each). In germline, CDR1 is GKSSPN, CDR2 SITVG. The CDR3 covers 15 residues. Trimming removed 0 bases from V and 0 bases from J, with 10 bases in between. The sequenced part of the CDR3 DNA is TGTGCCTGGAGTCTCTCGGGGGCTAGTGCAGAAACGCTGTAT. This encodes CAWSLSGASAETLY. The whole CDR3 protein reads CAWSLSGASAETLYF.

Only a few counts were recorded for this clone. The gene names here belong to mouse. The read ends 1 residue shy of where the CDR3 ends; the end is completed using the germline J gene. The chain joins TRBV13-3 to TRBJ2-7; TRBD2 matches 7 bases. CDR3 length: 14 amino acids. V shed 1 base, J shed 0 bases, and the junction held 1 base outside the gene matches. CDR1 is NNHDY and CDR2 is SYVADS in the germline V gene. The CDR3 bases that were read are TGTGCCAGCAGTGATTTGGGGGGCTCCTATGAACAGTAC. Residues: CASSDLGGSYEQY. The entire CDR3 is CASSDLGGSYEQYF.

As to this clone: Mouse names are used for the genes. The CDR3 is cut off 1 residue early in the read; its end comes from the germline J gene. V gene TRBV4 combines with J gene TRBJ2-7; 11 positions match TRBD2. The CDR3 spans 14 residues. V was clipped by 5 bases and J by 3 bases; unmatched bases: 3. Germline lookup yields CDR1 LGHDT and CDR2 YNNKQL (reference sequence). CDR3 residues: CASSRDWGNYEQYF. The DNA read from the CDR3 is TGTGCCAGCAGCCGGGACTGGGGGAACTATGAACAGTAC.

Concerning this clone: Gene names are mouse gene names. The CDR3 is cut off 1 residue early in the read; its end comes from the germline J gene. The rearrangement joins TRBV13-3 to TRBJ1-2; the D gene is possibly TRBD1 (6 bases). Germline CDR1 is NNHDY and CDR2 is SYVADS. V was pared by 3 bases and J by 4 bases, with 10 bases between. CDR3 length: 13 residues. The CDR3 here is CASSGTAGSDYTF. The covered CDR3 bases are TGTGCCAGCAGTGGGACAGCGGGCTCCGACTACACC.

Comment on this clone: The genes are named according to mouse. Coverage ceases 1 residue before the CDR3 finishes, and the germline J gene fills in the end. The chain recombines TRBV31 with TRBJ2-3; 9 bases agree with TRBD2. Germline CDR1 and CDR2: GKSSPN and SITVG. The CDR3 length is 15 residues. After removal of 1 base from V and 2 bases from J, the junction contained 4 bases not matched to a gene. The CDR3 here is CAWSRLGGDAETLYF. Partial CDR3 DNA: TGTGCCTGGAGTCGGCTGGGGGGGGATGCAGAAACGCTGTAT.

About this clone itself: Germline and genes: mouse. The CDR3 spells CASSQAREDTEVFF. The CDR3 bases that were read are TGTGCCAGCAGCCAAGCCAGGGAGGACACAGAAGTCTTC. The chain couples TRBV5 to TRBJ1-1, with D perhaps matching TRBD1 (5 bases). The read finishes 1 residue shy of the CDR3 end, and the germline J gene is used to complete it. This CDR3 is 14 amino acids long. V lost 1 base to trimming and J lost 3 bases, with 9 bases between them. Germline CDR1 reads LGHNA; CDR2 reads YNLKQL (reference sequence).

Concerning this clone: All gene names here are mouse names. The read ends 1 residue early relative to the CDR3; the germline J gene fills the gap. The chain is built from TRBV2 and TRBJ1-4; 9 nucleotides align to TRBD1. V was clipped by 0 bases and J by 4 bases; unmatched bases: 3. Germline V gene data show CDR1 as LGHNA and CDR2 as YSYQKL. The CDR3 length is 16 residues. The chain's CDR3 is CASSQDTGGFNERLFF. The covered CDR3 bases are TGTGCCAGCAGCCAAGATACAGGGGGCTTCAACGAAAGATTATTT.

Of note for this clone: The gene symbols are mouse symbols. The CDR3 bases that were read are TGTGCCAGCAGTTTCGGGGCAGGGGTGAACACCTTGTAC. Translating gives CASSFGAGVNTLY. The CDR3 in full is CASSFGAGVNTLYF. This chain links TRBV14 with TRBJ2-4; D perhaps matches TRBD1 (6 bases). The read terminates 1 residue ahead of where the CDR3 ends, so the germline J gene completes it. The V and J ends lost 1 base and 6 bases respectively, with 12 bases between them. The CDR3 consists of 14 residues. CDR1 is SGHDT, CDR2 FRDEAV, per germline. Combining the CDR3 with reference TRBV14 and TRBJ2-4 gives the whole variable domain EAGVTQSPRYAVLQEGQAVSFWCDPISGHDTLYWYQQPRDQGPQLLVYFRDEAVIDNSQLPSDRFSAVRPKGTNSTLKIQSAKQGDTATYLCASSFGAGVNTLYFGAGTRLSVL.